A single sample is the source of the 8 T cell receptor beta chains below, sequenced in a study of T cells in Graves' hyperthyroidism and ophthalmopathy. The TCR beta CDR3 regions underwent amplification using RNA transcripts as the source. The HTBI primer set served for first-round RT-PCR of the TCR CDR3. TCRdb fed the multiplex PCR reads into MiXCR, producing one record per CDR3 protein. The sample lists around 300,000 distinct CDR3 sequences, roughly 19% occurring once. Sequenced: blood. All receptors come from a man aged 45-65 years with Graves' ophthalmopathy.

The sample holds many counts of this clonotype. This chain links TRBV12-3 or TRBV12-4 with TRBJ1-6; no clear D gene. V dropped 6 bases and J dropped 9 bases, with 15 bases sitting between them. This CDR3 is built from 14 residues. CDR3 region: CASRRSGLISPLHF. The CDR3 coding sequence is TGTGCCAGCAGGCGGAGTGGGTTGATTTCACCCCTCCACTTT.

Regarding this clonotype: At one end the junction does not follow the germline gene, possibly because of a read error. This chain joins TRBV2 and TRBJ2-2; tentatively, D is TRBD2 (6 bases). CDR3 size: 15 residues. Per the germline V gene, CDR1 is SNHLY and CDR2 is FYNNEI. Here the CDR3 DNA reads TGTGCCAGCAGCCCCCGGGGCGGGGTCACCGGGGAGATGTTTTTT. Encoded protein: CASSPRGGVTGEMFF.

This clonotype came up a few times. The chain has TRBV12-3 or TRBV12-4 and TRBJ1-1, with D unclear. The CDR3 consists of 13 residues. V lost 1 base and J lost 10, with 13 bases in between. CDR3 sequence: CASSLEGLGGAFF. The CDR3, as DNA: TGTGCCAGCAGTTTAGAAGGGCTCGGTGGAGCTTTCTTT.

This clonotype was observed a handful of times. The rearrangement uses TRBV19 and TRBJ2-1, with a weak D call TRBD2 (6 bases). Trimming shortened V by 7 bases and J by 7 bases, and 17 bases separated the two germline ends. CDR1 is LNHDA and CDR2 is SQIVND in the germline V gene (reference sequence). CDR3 length: 14 residues. In DNA, the CDR3 is TGTGCCAGTAATACTCTAGCGAATTTTAATGAGCAGTTCTTC. Translating gives CASNTLANFNEQFF. Full variable domain (remainder filled in from reference TRBV19 and TRBJ2-1): DGGITQSPKYLFRKEGQNVTLSCEQNLNHDAMYWYRQDPGQGLRLIYYSQIVNDFQKGDIAEGYSVSREKKESFPLTVTSAQKNPTAFYLCASNTLANFNEQFFGPGTRLTVL.

This clonotype came up many times. This chain joins TRBV20-1 and TRBJ2-5; 12 positions agree with TRBD2. Germline CDR1 and CDR2: DFQATT and SNEGSKA (reference sequence). This CDR3 is built from 15 residues. V dropped 5 bases and J dropped 2; count of bases not matched to a gene: 6. The CDR3 coding sequence is TGCAGTGCTCAAGGACTAGCGGGGCAGCAAGAGACCCAGTACTTC. Translating gives CSAQGLAGQQETQYF.

In its sample, this clonotype was seen many times. The V gene is TRBV3-1, the J gene TRBJ2-3, with D unclear. This CDR3 comprises 14 residues. V lost 2 bases, J lost 1 base, and 7 bases lay in between. Germline lookup yields CDR1 LGHDT and CDR2 YNNKEL (reference sequence). CDR3 residues: CASSQSPGTDTQYF. CDR3 sequence (DNA): TGTGCCAGCAGCCAATCCCCAGGCACAGATACGCAGTATTTT.

The chain has TRBV4-1 and TRBJ1-4; 9 bases align to TRBD1. CDR1 MGHRA and CDR2 YSYEKL come from the germline V gene. J gave up 8 bases and V 6 bases, and 10 bases lay outside the gene matches. This CDR3 region has 15 residues. CDR3 amino acids: CASRAKDRGEEKLFF. The CDR3 DNA is TGCGCCAGCAGGGCCAAGGACAGGGGTGAGGAAAAACTGTTTTTT.

CDR3 nucleotides: TGTGCCAGCAGCCGACAGGGGGTCAATGCGGGAGCTTTCTTT. It translates to CASSRQGVNAGAFF. This chain connects TRBV7-9 to TRBJ1-1, with 9 nucleotides matching TRBD1. The germline CDR1 and CDR2 sequences are SEHNR and FQNEAQ (reference sequence). The trim removed 5 bases at V and 10 bases at J, leaving 11 bases unmatched. The CDR3 loop spans 14 amino acids.